The 16 T cell receptor beta chains below all came from one sample that was sequenced in a study of regulatory T cells in long-lasting Graves disease. Arm-PCR of CDR3 regions and iRepertoire HTBI primers were the basis on which TCR beta libraries were built. Each CDR3 protein gets one entry after TCRdb re-called the multiplex PCR reads with MiXCR. The profile shows fewer than 400,000 distinct CDR3 sequences, 15% to 20% of them singletons. Time point in this sample: newly diagnosed GD, antithyroid drugs for less than 3 months. After RNA was extracted from PBMCs, the TCR library was made from it. Material: peripheral blood mononuclear cells (PBMCs), obtained at new diagnosis, from a patient treated with antithyroid drugs. The receptors stem from a female donor with Graves disease.

The V and J genes are TRBV7-2 and TRBJ2-1, with TRBD2 matching over 8 bases. Germline V lookup: CDR1 SGHTA, CDR2 FQGNSA. The CDR3 contains 18 residues. Trimming took 1 base from V and 3 from J; bases not matched to a gene: 11. For the CDR3, the DNA is TGTGCCAGCAGCTTAGGTGCGCCTAGCGGGTTCGGCTACAATGAGCAGTTCTTC. As protein: CASSLGAPSGFGYNEQFF.

The table lists this clonotype with many counts. The chain combines TRBV12-3 or TRBV12-4 with TRBJ2-1; 10 bases line up with TRBD2. The CDR3 length is 16 residues. V trimming: 4 bases; J trimming: 2 bases; junction bases outside the gene matches: 5. This chain's CDR3 is CASSSSSGRAYNEQFF. The CDR3 nucleotides read TGTGCCAGCAGTTCCTCCAGCGGGAGGGCCTACAATGAGCAGTTCTTC.

This clonotype was detected many times. An end of the junction does not agree with germline; a read error may underlie this. The chain links TRBV11-2 to TRBJ2-1; the match to TRBD2 covers 14 bases. CDR1 and CDR2 from the germline V gene are SGHAT and FQNNGV. The CDR3 consists of 14 residues. The CDR3 DNA reads TGTGCCAGCAGCTCTTGGGGACTAGCGGGAGTAAAGATCTTC. It encodes CASSSWGLAGVKIF.

This clonotype has a handful of counts. J is TRBJ1-4 and V is TRBV24-1, with D uncertain. V was trimmed by 4 bases and J by 5 bases, leaving 10 bases between them. The germline gives CDR1 KGHDR, CDR2 SFDVKD. The CDR3 spans 14 residues. The CDR3: CATSDPPPNEKLFF. DNA for the CDR3: TGTGCCACCAGTGACCCTCCCCCCAATGAAAAACTGTTTTTT.

This clonotype was seen repeatedly, ten times or more. This chain links TRBV6-5 with TRBJ1-2, with D unclear. The V gene lost 2 bases and the J gene lost 8 bases, with 9 bases spanning the gap. CDR1 and CDR2 (germline): MNHEY, SVGAGI. This CDR3 spans 12 amino acids. CDR3 bases: TGTGCCAGCAGTTACAAAGTGAACGGCTACACCTTC. Amino acid sequence: CASSYKVNGYTF.

This clonotype was seen only once. One base separates it from a far larger clone, so it is likely a read error. This rearrangement joins TRBV11-3 to TRBJ2-3, with TRBD1 matching 10 bases. The J call may be in error: the DNA end matches TRBJ2-5 better. This CDR3 spans 15 amino acids. Germline V gene sequence: CDR1 SGHNT, CDR2 YENEEA. The chain's CDR3 is CASSYRDRGREIQYF. The CDR3 nucleotides read TGTGCCAGCAGCTACCGGGACAGGGGCCGAGAGATCCAGTACTTC.

This clonotype was detected many times. V gene TRBV20-1 combines with J gene TRBJ1-1, with D unclear. This CDR3 has 14 amino acids. Germline values: CDR1 DFQATT, CDR2 SNEGSKA (reference sequence). V lost 6 bases and J 0 bases, leaving 14 bases between the germline ends. CDR3 in amino acids: CSAPITGLNTEAFF. CDR3 bases: TGCAGTGCCCCAATAACGGGGTTGAACACTGAAGCTTTCTTT.

On this clonotype: The CDR3 does not close with the conserved phenylalanine or tryptophan, likely indicating a read error. The chain recombines TRBV20-1 with TRBJ1-1; 7 nucleotides agree with TRBD1. The length of the CDR3 is 12 residues. V lost 1 base, J lost 11 bases, and 7 bases stayed unmatched. Germline V gene lookup returns CDR1 DFQATT and CDR2 SNEGSKA (reference sequence). This CDR3 reads CSARGTGVRAFL. DNA for the CDR3: TGCAGTGCTAGAGGGACAGGTGTCCGGGCTTTCTTA.

This clonotype was detected ten times or more. A clone one base away is much larger, so this may be a read error. The chain is built from TRBV2 and TRBJ1-6, with D hard to call. The V end lost 6 bases, the J end lost 9 bases, and 15 bases lay between the germline ends. The germline CDR1 and CDR2 sequences are SNHLY and FYNNEI. This CDR3 spans 14 amino acids. Written as DNA, the CDR3 is TGTGCCAGCAGCCACCCGGAGGGTCCTTCACCCCTCCACTTT. It is translated as CASSHPEGPSPLHF.

This clonotype has a count of ten or more. The CDR3 here is CASSLEGRRDNQPQHF. The CDR3 nucleotides are TGTGCCAGCAGTTTAGAGGGACGGAGGGACAATCAGCCCCAGCATTTT. The chain has TRBV28 and TRBJ1-5, with a tentative D call TRBD1 (5 bases). The CDR3 consists of 16 residues. V lost 2 bases, J lost 3 bases, and 14 bases lay in between. Germline V gene data show CDR1 as MDHEN and CDR2 as SYDVKM.

This clonotype was counted many times. The genes are TRBV2 and TRBJ2-1; no reliable D call. Trimming shortened V by 4 bases and J by 8 bases, and 6 bases separated the two germline ends. CDR1 and CDR2 from the germline V gene are SNHLY and FYNNEI. CDR3 length equals 11 residues. CDR3 sequence (DNA): TGTGCCAGCAGTGCTTACTATGAGCAGTTCTTC. Translating gives CASSAYYEQFF.

This clonotype was found many times. This sequence joins TRBV12-3 or TRBV12-4 and TRBJ1-6, with 10 bases matching TRBD1. The CDR3 has 15 amino acids. The V segment lost 6 bases and the J segment 7 bases; nucleotides outside the gene matches: 6. The CDR3 DNA follows: TGTGCCAGCAGCCGACAGGGGGCGGAAAATTCACCCCTCCACTTT. Encoded protein: CASSRQGAENSPLHF.

This clonotype was recorded many times. The chain joins TRBV14 to TRBJ2-3; D not certain. This CDR3 is 13 amino acids long. Trimming shortened V by 4 bases and J by 6 bases, and 11 bases separated the two germline ends. Looked up from germline, CDR1 is SGHDN and CDR2 is FVKESK. CDR3 amino acids: CASSRLDPDTQYF. DNA of the CDR3: TGTGCCAGCAGCCGCTTGGACCCGGATACGCAGTATTTT.

This clonotype was counted between two and nine times. CDR3 loop: CASSELAGSSYNEQFF. CDR3 nucleotide sequence: TGTGCCAGCAGTGAATTGGCGGGAAGCTCCTACAATGAGCAGTTCTTC. The V gene is TRBV6-1, the J gene TRBJ2-1, with D possibly TRBD2 on 6 matching bases. V lost 2 bases and J 0 bases, leaving 11 bases between the germline ends. The length of the CDR3 is 16 residues. Germline values: CDR1 MNHNS, CDR2 SASEGT.

This clonotype was seen repeatedly, ten times or more. V usage is TRBV2 and J usage is TRBJ2-1, with TRBD2 matching 7 bases. The CDR3 runs to 11 residues. The germline CDR1 and CDR2 sequences are SNHLY and FYNNEI. Trimming removed 7 bases from V and 8 bases from J; junction bases left unmatched: 2. The CDR3 DNA reads as TGTGCCAGCAAGGGAGGGCATGAGCAGTTCTTC. Protein: CASKGGHEQFF.

In the case of this clonotype: A much bigger clone sits one base away, suggesting this may be a read error. The rearrangement joins TRBV2 to TRBJ2-5, with D maybe TRBD2 (6 bases). The germline CDR1 and CDR2 sequences are SNHLY and FYNNEI. CDR3 length: 16 amino acids. The CDR3 region is CATSDSPIGGQETRYF. CDR3 sequence (DNA): TGTGCCACCAGTGATTCACCGATAGGAGGGCAAGAGACCCGGTACTTC.